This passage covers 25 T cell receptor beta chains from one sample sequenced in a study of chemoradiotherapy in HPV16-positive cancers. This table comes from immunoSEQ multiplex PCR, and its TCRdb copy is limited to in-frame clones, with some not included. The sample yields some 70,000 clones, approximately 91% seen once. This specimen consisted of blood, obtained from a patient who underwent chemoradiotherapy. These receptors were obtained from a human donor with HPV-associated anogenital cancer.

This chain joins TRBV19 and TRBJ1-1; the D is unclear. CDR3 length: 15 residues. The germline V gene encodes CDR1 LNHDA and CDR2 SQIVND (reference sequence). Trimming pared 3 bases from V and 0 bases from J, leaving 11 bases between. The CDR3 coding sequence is TGTGCCAGTAGTATGCTCCGGTTCATGAACACTGAAGCTTTCTTT. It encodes CASSMLRFMNTEAFF.

The CDR3: CASSPPSSGGLHTIYF. In DNA form, the CDR3 reads TGTGCCAGCTCACCACCCTCAAGTGGGGGCTTGCACACCATATATTTT. The chain carries TRBV18 and TRBJ1-3; tentative D call: TRBD1 (6 bases). V dropped 0 bases and J dropped 8 bases, with 17 bases sitting between them. The CDR3 sequence is 16 residues long. From germline, CDR1 is KGHSH and CDR2 LQKENI. Full variable domain (missing parts from reference TRBV18 and TRBJ1-3): NAGVMQNPRHLVRRRGQEARLRCSPMKGHSHVYWYRQLPEEGLKFMVYLQKENIIDESGMPKERFSAEFPKEGPSILRIQQVVRGDSAAYFCASSPPSSGGLHTIYFGEGSWLTVV.

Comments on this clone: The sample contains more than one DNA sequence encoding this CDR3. DNA for the CDR3: TGTGCCAGCAGTGTAAGGGGTCAGGGGGGGAATGAGCAGTTCTTC. This sequence encodes CASSVRGQGGNEQFF. The chain has TRBV27 and TRBJ2-1; D might be TRBD1 or TRBD2, each matching 7 bases. This CDR3 has 15 residues. CDR1 and CDR2 (germline): MNHEY, SMNVEV (reference sequence). V lost 5 bases to trimming and J lost 7 bases, with 18 bases between them.

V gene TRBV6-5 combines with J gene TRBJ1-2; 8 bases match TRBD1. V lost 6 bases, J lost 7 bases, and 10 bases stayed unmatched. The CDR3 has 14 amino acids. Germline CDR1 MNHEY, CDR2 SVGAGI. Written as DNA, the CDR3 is TGTGCCAGCAGCCGGACAGGGAAAGGGGCTGGCTACACCTTC. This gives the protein CASSRTGKGAGYTF.

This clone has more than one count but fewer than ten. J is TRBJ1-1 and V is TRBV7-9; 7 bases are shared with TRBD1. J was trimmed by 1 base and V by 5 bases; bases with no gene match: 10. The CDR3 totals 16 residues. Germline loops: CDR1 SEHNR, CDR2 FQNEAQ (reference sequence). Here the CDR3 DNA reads TGTGCCAGCAGCGATGACAGGGCGATAGGGAACACTGAAGCTTTCTTT. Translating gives CASSDDRAIGNTEAFF. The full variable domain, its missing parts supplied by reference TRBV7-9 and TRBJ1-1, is DTGVSQNPRHKITKRGQNVTFRCDPISEHNRLYWYRQTLGQGPEFLTYFQNEAQLEKSRLLSDRFSAERPKGSFSTLEIQRTEQGDSAMYLCASSDDRAIGNTEAFFGQGTRLTVV.

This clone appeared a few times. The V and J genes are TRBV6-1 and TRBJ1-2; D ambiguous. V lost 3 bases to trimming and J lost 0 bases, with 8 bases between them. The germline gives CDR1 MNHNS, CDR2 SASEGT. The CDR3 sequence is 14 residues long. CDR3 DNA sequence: TGTGCCAGCAGTGATTTGACATCTAACTATGGCTACACCTTC. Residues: CASSDLTSNYGYTF.

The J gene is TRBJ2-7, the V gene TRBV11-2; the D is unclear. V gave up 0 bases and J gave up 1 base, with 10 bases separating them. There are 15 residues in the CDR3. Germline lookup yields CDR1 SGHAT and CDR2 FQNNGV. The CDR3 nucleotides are TGTGCCAGCAGCTTAGATAACCCAGCTTCCTACGAGCAGTACTTC. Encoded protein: CASSLDNPASYEQYF.

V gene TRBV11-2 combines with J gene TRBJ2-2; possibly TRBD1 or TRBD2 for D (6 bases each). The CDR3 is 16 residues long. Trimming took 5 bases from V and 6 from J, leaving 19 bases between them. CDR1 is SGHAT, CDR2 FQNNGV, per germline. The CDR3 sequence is CASSLNGGGGSGELFF. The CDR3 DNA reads TGTGCCAGCAGCCTAAACGGCGGAGGGGGGTCCGGGGAGCTGTTTTTT.

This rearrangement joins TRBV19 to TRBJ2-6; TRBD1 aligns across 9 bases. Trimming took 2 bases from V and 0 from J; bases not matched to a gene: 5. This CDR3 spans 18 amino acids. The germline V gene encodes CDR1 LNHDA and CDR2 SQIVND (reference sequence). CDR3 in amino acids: CASSIIGTGSSGANVLTF. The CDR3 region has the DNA TGTGCCAGTAGTATAATCGGGACAGGGAGCTCTGGGGCCAACGTCCTGACTTTC.

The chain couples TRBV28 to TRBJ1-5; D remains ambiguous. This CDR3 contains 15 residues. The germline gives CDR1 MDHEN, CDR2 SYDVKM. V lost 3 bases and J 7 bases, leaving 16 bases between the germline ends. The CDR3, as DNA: TGTGCCAGCAGTTTTAGGGTCAGCCTAAACCAGCCCCAGCATTTT. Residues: CASSFRVSLNQPQHF.

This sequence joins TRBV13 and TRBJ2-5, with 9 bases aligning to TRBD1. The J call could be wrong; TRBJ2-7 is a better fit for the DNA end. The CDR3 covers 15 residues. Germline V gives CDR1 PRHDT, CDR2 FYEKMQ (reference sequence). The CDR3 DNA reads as TGTGCCAGCAGCTTGGGGACAGGGATTGCCTACGAGCAGTACTTC. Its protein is CASSLGTGIAYEQYF.

In DNA, the CDR3 is TGTGCCAGCAGCTCTCTCTTTGCTCGTTCGGTCATCCGGAAGTACTTC. It is translated as CASSSLFARSVIRKYF. This chain uses TRBV7-6 with TRBJ2-4; D uncertain. CDR1 is SGHVS and CDR2 is FNYEAQ in the germline V gene. With 4 bases removed from V and 14 bases from J, the gap between germline ends came to 27 bases. The CDR3 has 16 residues.

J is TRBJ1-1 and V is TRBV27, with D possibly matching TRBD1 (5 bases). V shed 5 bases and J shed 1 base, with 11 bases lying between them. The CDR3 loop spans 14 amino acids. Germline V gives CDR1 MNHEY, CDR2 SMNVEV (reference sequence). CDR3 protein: CASSPRETNTEAFF. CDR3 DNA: TGTGCCAGCAGTCCCAGGGAAACGAACACTGAAGCTTTCTTT.

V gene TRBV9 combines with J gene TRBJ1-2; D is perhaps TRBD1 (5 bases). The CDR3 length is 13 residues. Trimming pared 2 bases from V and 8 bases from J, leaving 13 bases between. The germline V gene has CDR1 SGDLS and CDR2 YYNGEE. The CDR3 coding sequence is TGTGCCAGCAGCGTCGGGACGACGGGGGGCTACACCTTC. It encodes CASSVGTTGGYTF. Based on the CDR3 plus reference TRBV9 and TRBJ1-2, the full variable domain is DSGVTQTPKHLITATGQRVTLRCSPRSGDLSVYWYQQSLDQGLQFLIQYYNGEERAKGNILERFSAQQFPDLHSELNLSSLELGDSALYFCASSVGTTGGYTFGSGTRLTVV.

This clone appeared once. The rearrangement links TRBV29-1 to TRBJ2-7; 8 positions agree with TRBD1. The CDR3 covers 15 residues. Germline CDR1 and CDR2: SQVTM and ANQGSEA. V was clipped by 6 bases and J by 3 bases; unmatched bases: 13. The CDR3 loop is CSVLTVGQVIYEQYF. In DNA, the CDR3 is TGCAGCGTCCTTACGGTGGGACAGGTGATCTACGAGCAGTACTTC.

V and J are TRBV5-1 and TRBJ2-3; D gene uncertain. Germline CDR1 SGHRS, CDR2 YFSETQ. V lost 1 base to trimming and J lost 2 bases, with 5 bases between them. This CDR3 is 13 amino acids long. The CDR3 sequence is CASSLPPTDTQYF. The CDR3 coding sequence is TGCGCCAGCAGCTTGCCTCCCACAGATACGCAGTATTTT.

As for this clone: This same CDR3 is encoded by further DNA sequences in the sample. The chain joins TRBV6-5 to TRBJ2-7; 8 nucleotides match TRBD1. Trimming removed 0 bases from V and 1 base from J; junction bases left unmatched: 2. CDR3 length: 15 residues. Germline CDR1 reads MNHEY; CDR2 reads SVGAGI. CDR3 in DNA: TGTGCCAGCAGTTACTCCGGGACAGGATCCTACGAGCAGTACTTC. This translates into CASSYSGTGSYEQYF.

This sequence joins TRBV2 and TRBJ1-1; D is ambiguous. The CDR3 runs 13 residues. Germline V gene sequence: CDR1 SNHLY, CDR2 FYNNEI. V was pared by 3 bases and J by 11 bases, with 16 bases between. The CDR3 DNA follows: TGTGCCAGCAGTGACATTGGTTCTCTGGCGGCTTTCTTT. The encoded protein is CASSDIGSLAAFF.

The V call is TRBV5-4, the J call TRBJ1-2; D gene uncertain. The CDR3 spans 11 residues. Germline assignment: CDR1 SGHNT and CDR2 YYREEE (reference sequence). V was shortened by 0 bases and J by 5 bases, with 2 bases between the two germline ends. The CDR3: CASSLGYGYTF. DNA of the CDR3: TGTGCCAGCAGCTTGGGGTATGGCTACACCTTC.

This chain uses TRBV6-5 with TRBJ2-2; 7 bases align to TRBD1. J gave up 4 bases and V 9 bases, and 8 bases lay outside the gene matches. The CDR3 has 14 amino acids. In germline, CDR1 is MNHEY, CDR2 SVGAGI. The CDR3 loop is CASRQGFPTGELFF. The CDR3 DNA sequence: TGTGCCAGTCGACAGGGCTTTCCCACCGGGGAGCTGTTTTTT.

CDR3 nucleotide sequence: TGTGCCAGCAGCTTTTACAGGGACTATGGCTACACCTTC. Its translation: CASSFYRDYGYTF. This sequence joins TRBV6-1 and TRBJ1-2, with D possibly being TRBD1 (6 bases). Between the trimmed V and J ends, which lost 6 bases and 3 bases, there was a span of 11 bases. Germline CDR1 and CDR2: MNHNS and SASEGT. The CDR3 totals 13 residues.

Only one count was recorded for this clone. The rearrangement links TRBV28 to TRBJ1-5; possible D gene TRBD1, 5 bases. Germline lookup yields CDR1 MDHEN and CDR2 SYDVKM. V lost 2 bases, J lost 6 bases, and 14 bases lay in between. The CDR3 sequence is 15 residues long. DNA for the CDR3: TGTGCCAGCAGTTTAGACCTCAGGGTAGGTCAGCCCCAGCATTTT. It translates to CASSLDLRVGQPQHF.

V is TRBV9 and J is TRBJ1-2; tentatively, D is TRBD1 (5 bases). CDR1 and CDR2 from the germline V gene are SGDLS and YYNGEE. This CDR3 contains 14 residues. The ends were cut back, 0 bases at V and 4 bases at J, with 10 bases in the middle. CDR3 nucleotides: TGTGCCAGCAGCGTAGTGGGGGGACCCTATGGCTACACCTTC. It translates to CASSVVGGPYGYTF.

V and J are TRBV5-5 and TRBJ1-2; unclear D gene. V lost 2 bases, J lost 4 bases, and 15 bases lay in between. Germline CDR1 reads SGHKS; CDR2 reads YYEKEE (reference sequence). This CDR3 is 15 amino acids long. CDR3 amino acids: CASSFQTGNPYGYTF. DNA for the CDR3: TGTGCCAGCAGCTTTCAGACGGGTAATCCCTATGGCTACACCTTC.

The CDR3 loop reads CASSGRADTQYF. The CDR3 nucleotides read TGTGCCAGTAGCGGGAGGGCGGATACGCAGTATTTT. The V call is TRBV6-5, the J call TRBJ2-3; the match to TRBD2 covers 11 bases. Germline CDR1 is MNHEY and CDR2 is SVGAGI. V lost 9 bases, J lost 6 bases, and 2 bases stayed unmatched. The CDR3 runs to 12 residues.